The 24 T cell receptor beta chains in this list originate from one sample, sequenced in a study of shared clonotypes between healthy human individuals. Generated by immunoSEQ multiplex PCR, the TCRdb table keeps only in-frame clones and is missing some. The repertoire consists of about 1 million clones, with approximately 76% occurring once and the leading ten covering approximately 1.5%. The sequencing sample was made of memory CD4+ T cells sorted from blood. Subset here: CD45RA-negative fraction. These receptors all come from a man aged 18-30 years in good health.

This clone was detected a few times. The rearrangement joins TRBV10-1 to TRBJ2-7; TRBD2 matches at 10 bases. CDR3 length equals 16 residues. J gave up 7 bases and V 4 bases, and 13 bases lay outside the gene matches. Germline CDR1 and CDR2: WNHNN and SYGVQD (reference sequence). The CDR3 sequence is CASSASSGGSRLEQYF. For the CDR3, the DNA is TGCGCCAGCAGTGCGAGTAGCGGGGGGTCCCGGTTAGAGCAGTACTTC.

The CDR3 protein is CASSLDREVQFF. CDR3 coding DNA: TGTGCCAGCAGCCTAGACAGGGAGGTGCAGTTCTTC. V usage is TRBV7-3 and J usage is TRBJ2-1, with a tentative D call TRBD1 (7 bases). CDR3 size: 12 residues. The V end was cut by 5 bases, the J end by 12 bases, with 14 bases between. CDR1 is SGHTA and CDR2 is FQGTGA in the germline V gene.

V and J are TRBV19 and TRBJ1-5; D is ambiguous. Germline V lookup: CDR1 LNHDA, CDR2 SQIVND (reference sequence). The length of the CDR3 is 15 residues. V gave up 5 bases and J gave up 0 bases, with 11 bases separating them. CDR3 nucleotide sequence: TGTGCCAGTAGTCCGGACGCCTATAGCAATCAGCCCCAGCATTTT. Translating gives CASSPDAYSNQPQHF.

The chain carries TRBV30 and TRBJ2-2, with 7 nucleotides matching TRBD1. Trimming removed 3 bases from V and 1 base from J; junction bases left unmatched: 5. The CDR3 runs 15 residues. Germline values: CDR1 GTSNPN, CDR2 SVGIG (reference sequence). As DNA, the CDR3 is TGTGCCTGGAGCCCGACAGGGAAGAACACCGGGGAGCTGTTTTTT. As protein: CAWSPTGKNTGELFF.

This clone was seen only a few times. The rearrangement links TRBV7-8 to TRBJ2-1, with TRBD2 matching over 14 bases. The CDR3 loop spans 16 amino acids. In germline, CDR1 is SGHVS, CDR2 FQNEAQ. V gave up 5 bases and J gave up 7 bases; unmatched junction bases: 7. CDR3 DNA: TGTGCCAGCAGCAGAACGGGACTAGCGGGAGAGAATGAGCAGTTCTTC. Encoded protein: CASSRTGLAGENEQFF.

This clone has only one observation. The rearrangement joins TRBV11-3 to TRBJ2-2; 10 positions match TRBD1. The CDR3 totals 16 residues. The trim removed 3 bases at V and 3 bases at J, leaving 4 bases unmatched. Per germline, CDR1 SGHNT and CDR2 YENEEA. The CDR3 sequence: CASSFRDRGYTGELFF. CDR3 DNA: TGTGCCAGCAGCTTCCGGGACAGGGGATACACCGGGGAGCTGTTTTTT.

The CDR3 spells CASSQDSGRAREQFF. The CDR3 DNA reads TGCGCCAGCAGCCAAGATAGCGGGAGGGCCAGAGAGCAGTTCTTC. V is TRBV4-3 and J is TRBJ2-1; 11 bases are shared with TRBD2. The V segment lost 0 bases and the J segment 10 bases; nucleotides outside the gene matches: 5. CDR1 and CDR2 from the germline V gene are LGHNA and YSLEER. The CDR3 runs 15 residues.

V is TRBV27 and J is TRBJ1-1, with a weak D call TRBD1 (5 bases). V lost 8 bases and J 3 bases, leaving 16 bases between the germline ends. Germline-derived CDR1 and CDR2 are MNHEY and SMNVEV (reference sequence). This CDR3 comprises 14 residues. DNA of the CDR3: TGTGCCAGCGGATTATGGGGGGGAGACACTGAAGCTTTCTTT. Amino acid sequence: CASGLWGGDTEAFF.

This clone was recorded once. V and J are TRBV18 and TRBJ1-1; D is unresolved. The V and J ends lost 6 bases and 1 base respectively, with 6 bases between them. The V gene's germline CDR1 is KGHSH and CDR2 LQKENI. The CDR3 totals 12 residues. The CDR3 region is CASSGSNTEAFF. DNA for the CDR3: TGTGCCAGCTCCGGATCGAACACTGAAGCTTTCTTT.

The CDR3 DNA reads as TGTGCCAGCAGCTTTTCCAGGGGCTATAATTCACCCCTCCACTTT. Its translation is CASSFSRGYNSPLHF. This chain links TRBV7-9 with TRBJ1-6; D is possibly TRBD1 (6 bases). The CDR3 extends over 15 amino acids. CDR1 is SEHNR, CDR2 FQNEAQ, per germline (reference sequence). Trimming took 3 bases from V and 3 from J, leaving 9 bases between them.

Here the CDR3 reads CASSYITEAFF. CDR3 coding DNA: TGTGCCAGCAGTTACATCACTGAAGCTTTCTTT. This chain joins TRBV6-6 and TRBJ1-1; D gene unclear. In germline, CDR1 is MNHNY, CDR2 SVGAGI (reference sequence). V gave up 2 bases and J gave up 4 bases, with 2 bases separating them. The CDR3 is made up of 11 amino acids.

The chain uses TRBV11-1 and TRBJ2-7, with no clear D. There are 14 residues in the CDR3. Germline loops: CDR1 SGHAT, CDR2 FQDESV (reference sequence). Trimming took off 1 base at V and 0 bases at J, with 7 bases between the two ends. In DNA, the CDR3 is TGTGCCAGCAGCTTAGGCCAGATCTCCTACGAGCAGTACTTC. Translated, it gives CASSLGQISYEQYF.

The chain joins TRBV10-3 to TRBJ2-3, with D possibly TRBD2 on 6 matching bases. The V and J ends lost 2 bases and 2 bases respectively, with 14 bases between them. The CDR3 runs to 16 residues. Germline-derived CDR1 and CDR2 are ENHRY and SYGVKD. The CDR3 DNA reads as TGTGCCATCAGTGAGGTGGCGGGACGGGTCACAGATACGCAGTATTTT. It specifies CAISEVAGRVTDTQYF.

The genes are TRBV12-2 and TRBJ2-2; TRBD1 is taken as the D call from the table, unchecked against the DNA. TRBV12-2 represents a pseudogene. CDR3 size: 17 residues. The CDR3 reads CASRLVWYREATGELFF. The CDR3 DNA is TGTGCAAGTCGCTTAGTGTGGTACAGGGAAGCCACCGGGGAGCTGTTTTTT.

This clone was seen more than once but under ten times. The chain recombines TRBV15 with TRBJ1-1, with 9 bases that match TRBD1. The germline gives CDR1 LNHNV, CDR2 YYDKDF (reference sequence). The V segment lost 4 bases and the J segment 0 bases; nucleotides outside the gene matches: 6. There are 16 residues in the CDR3. CDR3 sequence reads: CATSTGQGTMNTEAFF. The CDR3 coding sequence is TGTGCCACCAGCACCGGACAGGGGACTATGAACACTGAAGCTTTCTTT.

CDR3 nucleotide sequence: TGTGCCAGCAGCTACGTCCCAGATACGCAGTATTTT. Protein: CASSYVPDTQYF. This chain links TRBV7-9 with TRBJ2-3; no definite D call. The germline V gene encodes CDR1 SEHNR and CDR2 FQNEAQ (reference sequence). CDR3 size: 12 residues. V lost 4 bases and J lost 4, with 6 bases in between. Filled out from reference TRBV7-9 and TRBJ2-3, the complete variable domain reads DTGVSQNPRHKITKRGQNVTFRCDPISEHNRLYWYRQTLGQGPEFLTYFQNEAQLEKSRLLSDRFSAERPKGSFSTLEIQRTEQGDSAMYLCASSYVPDTQYFGPGTRLTVL.

This clone was observed a handful of times. The chain joins TRBV5-1 to TRBJ2-7, with D perhaps TRBD1 or TRBD2 (5 bases each). CDR3 length: 14 amino acids. Germline V CDR1 and CDR2: SGHRS, YFSETQ. The germline V and J ends were trimmed by 4 bases and 5 bases, with 16 bases remaining between them. This chain's CDR3 is CASSPQGRGDEQYF. In nucleotides, the CDR3 is TGCGCCAGCAGCCCCCAAGGGCGAGGGGACGAGCAGTACTTC.

This clone has a handful of counts. J is TRBJ1-1 and V is TRBV6-4; D ambiguous. Deletions cut 4 bases from V and 2 bases from J, with 8 bases between. This CDR3 is 13 amino acids long. CDR1 is MRHNA, CDR2 SNTAGT, per germline. The CDR3 DNA is TGTGCCAGCAGTGTAGAGGTTAACACTGAAGCTTTCTTT. The encoded protein is CASSVEVNTEAFF.

The rearrangement links TRBV5-6 to TRBJ2-3; D call uncertain. Trimming removed 4 bases at V and 5 bases at J, with 14 bases between. The CDR3 loop spans 14 amino acids. CDR1 and CDR2 (germline): SGHDT, YYEEEE. CDR3 nucleotides: TGTGCCAGCAGCAAAAGTGGATGGGGAGATACGCAGTATTTT. Its protein is CASSKSGWGDTQYF.

The rearrangement uses TRBV5-1 and TRBJ1-4, with unresolved D. The CDR3 sequence is 14 residues long. Trimming removed 0 bases at V and 6 bases at J, with 9 bases between. CDR1 and CDR2 from the germline V gene are SGHRS and YFSETQ. The CDR3 nucleotides are TGCGCCAGCAGCTTGGGATATGACTATGAAAAACTGTTTTTT. This sequence encodes CASSLGYDYEKLFF.

The J gene is TRBJ1-1, the V gene TRBV10-1; unclear D gene. Germline V gene data show CDR1 as WNHNN and CDR2 as SYGVQD (reference sequence). CDR3 size: 13 residues. The germline V and J ends were trimmed by 2 bases and 5 bases, with 9 bases remaining between them. The CDR3: CASSEDLATEAFF. In nucleotides, the CDR3 is TGCGCCAGCAGTGAGGACCTCGCTACTGAAGCTTTCTTT.

A few counts support this clone. V is TRBV18 and J is TRBJ2-7, with D possibly matching TRBD1 (5 bases). V shed 4 bases and J shed 3 bases, with 10 bases lying between them. Germline-derived CDR1 and CDR2 are KGHSH and LQKENI. The CDR3 length is 13 residues. The CDR3 bases are TGTGCCAGCTCACTCGGACACGGCTACGAGCAGTACTTC. Its protein product is CASSLGHGYEQYF.

V usage is TRBV5-1 and J usage is TRBJ2-5; the match to TRBD2 covers 9 bases. V gave up 6 bases and J gave up 2 bases; unmatched junction bases: 8. The CDR3 contains 15 residues. The germline gives CDR1 SGHRS, CDR2 YFSETQ. CDR3 residues: CASTVSLAGQETQYF. CDR3 DNA: TGCGCCAGCACAGTAAGCCTAGCGGGGCAAGAGACCCAGTACTTC. Filled out from reference TRBV5-1 and TRBJ2-5, the complete variable domain reads KAGVTQTPRYLIKTRGQQVTLSCSPISGHRSVSWYQQTPGQGLQFLFEYFSETQRNKGNFPGRFSGRQFSNSRSEMNVSTLELGDSALYLCASTVSLAGQETQYFGPGTRLLVL.

This clone appeared once. Other DNA sequences within the sample encode an identical CDR3. V gene TRBV6-5 combines with J gene TRBJ2-5; D is unclear. CDR1 MNHEY and CDR2 SVGAGI come from the germline V gene. The V gene lost 4 bases and the J gene lost 4 bases, with 7 bases spanning the gap. This CDR3 has 12 amino acids. CDR3 loop: CASSSVGETQYF. CDR3 nucleotide sequence: TGTGCCAGCAGTTCCGTGGGAGAGACCCAGTACTTC.